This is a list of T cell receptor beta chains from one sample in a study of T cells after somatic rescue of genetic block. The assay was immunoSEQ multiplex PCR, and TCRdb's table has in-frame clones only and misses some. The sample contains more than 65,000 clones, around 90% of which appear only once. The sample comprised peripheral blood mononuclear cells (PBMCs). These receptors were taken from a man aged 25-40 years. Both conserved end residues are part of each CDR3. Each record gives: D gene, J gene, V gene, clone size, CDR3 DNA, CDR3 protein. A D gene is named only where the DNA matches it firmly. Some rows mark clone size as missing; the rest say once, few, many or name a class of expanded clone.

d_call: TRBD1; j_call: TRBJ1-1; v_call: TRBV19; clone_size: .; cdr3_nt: TGTGCCAGTAGTAGGGACAGTGGGAGAGCTTTCTTT; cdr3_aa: CASSRDSGRAFF
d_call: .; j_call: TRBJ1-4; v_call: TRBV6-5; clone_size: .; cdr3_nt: TGTGCCAGCAGGCGATTCCAGACAGTTAATGAAAAACTGTTTTTT; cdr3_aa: CASRRFQTVNEKLFF
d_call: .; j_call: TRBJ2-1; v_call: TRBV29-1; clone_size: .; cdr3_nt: TGCGGGGGCGCGGGAGCGTACAATGAGCAGTTCTTC; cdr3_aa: CGGAGAYNEQFF
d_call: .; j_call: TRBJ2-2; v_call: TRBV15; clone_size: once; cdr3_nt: TGTGCCACCAGCAGAGAGATTCTCCCGCCTGCCGGGGAGCTGTTTTTT; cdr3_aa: CATSREILPPAGELFF
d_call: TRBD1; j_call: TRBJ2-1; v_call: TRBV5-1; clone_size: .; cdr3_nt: TGCGCCAGCAGCCAGGACAGGACCTCCAATGAGCAGTTCTTC; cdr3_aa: CASSQDRTSNEQFF
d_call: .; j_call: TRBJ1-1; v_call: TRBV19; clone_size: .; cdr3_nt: TGTGCCAGTAGTACCTCCGGGCCCCCGACGGAGGCTTTCTTT; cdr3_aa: CASSTSGPPTEAFF
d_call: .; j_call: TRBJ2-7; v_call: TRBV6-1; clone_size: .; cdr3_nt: TGTGCCAGCAGTGAAGAGACACTCTCCTACGAGCAGTACTTC; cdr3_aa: CASSEETLSYEQYF
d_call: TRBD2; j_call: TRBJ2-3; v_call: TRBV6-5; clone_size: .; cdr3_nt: TGTGCCAGCAGTGGACTAGCTGCAGATACGCAGTATTTT; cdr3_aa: CASSGLAADTQYF
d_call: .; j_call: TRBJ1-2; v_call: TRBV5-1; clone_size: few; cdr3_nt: TGCGCCAGCAGCTTGTCTAGTGGGGTGGTTGGCTACACCTTC; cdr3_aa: CASSLSSGVVGYTF
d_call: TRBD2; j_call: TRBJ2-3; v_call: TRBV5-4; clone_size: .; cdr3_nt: TGTGCCAGCAGCCCACGGACTAGCCGATTGAGCACAGATACGCAGTATTTT; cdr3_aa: CASSPRTSRLSTDTQYF
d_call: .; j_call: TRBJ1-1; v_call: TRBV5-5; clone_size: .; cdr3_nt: TGTGCCTCGGCGGGGCGGACCCGGGACACTGAAGCTTTCTTT; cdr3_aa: CASAGRTRDTEAFF
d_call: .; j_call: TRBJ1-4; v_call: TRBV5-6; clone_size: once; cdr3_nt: TGTGCCAGCAGCCAGGTTAAGGGAAGTGAAAAACTGTTTTTT; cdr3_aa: CASSQVKGSEKLFF
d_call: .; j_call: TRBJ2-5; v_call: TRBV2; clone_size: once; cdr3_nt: TGTGCCAGCAGCCTAGGAGAGACCCAGTACTTC; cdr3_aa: CASSLGETQYF
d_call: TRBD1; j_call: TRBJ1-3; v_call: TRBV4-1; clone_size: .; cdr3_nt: TGCGCCAGCAGCCCGGGACAGCCTGGAAACACCATATATTTT; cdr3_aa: CASSPGQPGNTIYF
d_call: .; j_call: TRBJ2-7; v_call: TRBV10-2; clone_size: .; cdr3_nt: TGCGCCAGCAGTGAGTCCTACGAGCAGTACTTC; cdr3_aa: CASSESYEQYF
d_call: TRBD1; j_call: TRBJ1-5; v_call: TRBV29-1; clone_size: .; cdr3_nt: TGCAGCGTGCATACCTGGACAGGGAGCAATCAGCCCCAGCATTTT; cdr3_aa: CSVHTWTGSNQPQHF
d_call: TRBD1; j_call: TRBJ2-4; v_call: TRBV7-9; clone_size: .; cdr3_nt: TGTGCCAGCAGCCCAGGGGGAGACATTCAGTACTTC; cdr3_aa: CASSPGGDIQYF
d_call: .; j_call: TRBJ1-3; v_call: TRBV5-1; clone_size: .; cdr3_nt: TGCGCCAGCAGCTTGGGTCCAGGAAGATTGGGAAACACCATATATTTT; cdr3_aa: CASSLGPGRLGNTIYF
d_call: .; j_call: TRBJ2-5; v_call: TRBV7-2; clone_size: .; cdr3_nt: TGTGCCAGCAGCTCGCCCGGAGGACGGGAGACCCAGTACTTC; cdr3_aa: CASSSPGGRETQYF
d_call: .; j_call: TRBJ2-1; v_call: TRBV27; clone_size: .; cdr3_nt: TGTGCCAGCAGCTTAACGGGGAGCGAGCAGTTCTTC; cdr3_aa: CASSLTGSEQFF
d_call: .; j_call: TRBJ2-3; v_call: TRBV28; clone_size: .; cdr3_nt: TGTGCCAGCAGTTTTGGCGGGACACAGGCGGATACGCAGTATTTT; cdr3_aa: CASSFGGTQADTQYF
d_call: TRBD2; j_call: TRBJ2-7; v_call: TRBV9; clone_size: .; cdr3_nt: TGTGCCAGCAGCCTAAGCGGGGATACCTACGAGCAGTACTTC; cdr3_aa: CASSLSGDTYEQYF
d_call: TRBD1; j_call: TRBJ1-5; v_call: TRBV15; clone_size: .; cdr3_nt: TGTGCCACCGCTGGACAGGTTAATCAGCCCCAGCATTTT; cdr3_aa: CATAGQVNQPQHF
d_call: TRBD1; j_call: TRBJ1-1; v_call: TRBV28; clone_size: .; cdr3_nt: TGTGCCAGCATCCCACCGGTGGGACAGGGGGCACGGGGGACTGAAGCTTTCTTT; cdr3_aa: CASIPPVGQGARGTEAFF
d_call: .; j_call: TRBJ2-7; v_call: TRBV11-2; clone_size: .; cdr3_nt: TGTGCCAGCAGCTTAGAGGCTGACTTCTACGAGCAGTACTTC; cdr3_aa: CASSLEADFYEQYF
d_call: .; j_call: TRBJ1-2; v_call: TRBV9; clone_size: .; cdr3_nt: TGTGCCAGCAGCGTAGTGGACACTAACTATGGCTACACCTTC; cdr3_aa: CASSVVDTNYGYTF
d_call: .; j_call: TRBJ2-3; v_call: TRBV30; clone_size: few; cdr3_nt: TGTGCCTGGAGAATCGAAGATACGCAGTATTTT; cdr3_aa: CAWRIEDTQYF
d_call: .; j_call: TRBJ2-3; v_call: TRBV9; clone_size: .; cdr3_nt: TGTGCCAGCAGCCCGAATTGGATCTCCACAGATACGCAGTATTTT; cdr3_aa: CASSPNWISTDTQYF
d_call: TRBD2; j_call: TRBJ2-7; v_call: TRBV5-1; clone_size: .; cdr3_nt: TGCGCCAGCAGCACCGGACTAGCGGGAGCGGGCGAGCAGTACTTC; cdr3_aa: CASSTGLAGAGEQYF
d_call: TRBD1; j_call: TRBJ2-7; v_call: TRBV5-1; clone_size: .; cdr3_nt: TGCGCCAGCAGCTCTCCGGGACAGGTTTCCGACGAGCAGTACTTC; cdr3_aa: CASSSPGQVSDEQYF
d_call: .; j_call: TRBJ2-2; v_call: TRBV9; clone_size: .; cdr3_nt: TGTGCCAGCAGCGTTGGGACCCCCGGGACCGGGGAGCTGTTTTTT; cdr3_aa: CASSVGTPGTGELFF
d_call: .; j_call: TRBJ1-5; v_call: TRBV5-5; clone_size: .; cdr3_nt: TGTGCCAGCAGCTGGGGGAGGGCTAGCAATCAGCCCCAGCATTTT; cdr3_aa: CASSWGRASNQPQHF
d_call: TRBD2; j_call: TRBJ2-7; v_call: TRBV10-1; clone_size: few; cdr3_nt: TGCGCCAGCAGTGAGGCTAGCGGGACCACCTACGAGCAGTACTTC; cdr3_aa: CASSEASGTTYEQYF